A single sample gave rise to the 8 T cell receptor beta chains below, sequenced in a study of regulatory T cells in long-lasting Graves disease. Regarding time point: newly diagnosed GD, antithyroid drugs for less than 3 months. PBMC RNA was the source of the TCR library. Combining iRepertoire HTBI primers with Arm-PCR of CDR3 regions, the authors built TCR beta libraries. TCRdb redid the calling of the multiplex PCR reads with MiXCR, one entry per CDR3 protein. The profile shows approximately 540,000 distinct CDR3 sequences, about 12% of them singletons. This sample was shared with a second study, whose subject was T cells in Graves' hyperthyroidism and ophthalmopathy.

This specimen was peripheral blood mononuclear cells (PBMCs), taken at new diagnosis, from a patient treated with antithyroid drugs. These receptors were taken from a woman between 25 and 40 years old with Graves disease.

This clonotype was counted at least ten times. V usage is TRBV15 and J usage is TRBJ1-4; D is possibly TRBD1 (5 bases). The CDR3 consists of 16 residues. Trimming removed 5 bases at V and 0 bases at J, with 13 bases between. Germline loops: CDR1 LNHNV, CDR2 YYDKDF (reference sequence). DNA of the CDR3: TGTGCCACCAGCGACAGCCTTCCCGCAACTAATGAAAAACTGTTTTTT. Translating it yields CATSDSLPATNEKLFF.

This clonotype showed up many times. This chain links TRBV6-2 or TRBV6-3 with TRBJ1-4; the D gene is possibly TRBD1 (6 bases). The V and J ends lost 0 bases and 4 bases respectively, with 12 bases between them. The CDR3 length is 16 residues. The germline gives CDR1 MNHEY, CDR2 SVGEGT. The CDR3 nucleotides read TGTGCCAGCAGTTACTCGGGGGGGGCAATTAATGAAAAACTGTTTTTT. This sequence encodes CASSYSGGAINEKLFF.

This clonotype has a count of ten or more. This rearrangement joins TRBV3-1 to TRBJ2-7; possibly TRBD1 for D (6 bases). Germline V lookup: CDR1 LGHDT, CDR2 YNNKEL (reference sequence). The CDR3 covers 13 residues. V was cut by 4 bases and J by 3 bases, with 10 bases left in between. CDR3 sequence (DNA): TGTGCCAGCAGCCTAGGCAGGGGCTACGAGCAGTACTTC. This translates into CASSLGRGYEQYF.

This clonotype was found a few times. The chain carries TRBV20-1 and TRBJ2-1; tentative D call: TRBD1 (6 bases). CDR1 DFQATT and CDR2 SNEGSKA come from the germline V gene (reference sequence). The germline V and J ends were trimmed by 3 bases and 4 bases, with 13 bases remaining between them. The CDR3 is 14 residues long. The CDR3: CSARARGPYNEQFF. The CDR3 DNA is TGCAGTGCTAGGGCCAGGGGACCTTACAATGAGCAGTTCTTC.

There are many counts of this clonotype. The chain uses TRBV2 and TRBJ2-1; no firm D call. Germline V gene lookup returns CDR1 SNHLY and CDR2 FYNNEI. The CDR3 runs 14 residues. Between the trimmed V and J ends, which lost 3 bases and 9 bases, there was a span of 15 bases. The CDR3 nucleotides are TGTGCCAGCAGTGAGCTTTCAACTATATCTGAGCAGTTCTTC. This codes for CASSELSTISEQFF.

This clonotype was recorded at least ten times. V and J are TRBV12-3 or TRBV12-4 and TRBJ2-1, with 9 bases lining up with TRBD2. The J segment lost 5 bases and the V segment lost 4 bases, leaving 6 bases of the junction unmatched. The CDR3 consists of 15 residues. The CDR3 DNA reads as TGTGCCAGCAGTTCTTTCGCGGGAGGGAACAATGAGCAGTTCTTC. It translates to CASSSFAGGNNEQFF.

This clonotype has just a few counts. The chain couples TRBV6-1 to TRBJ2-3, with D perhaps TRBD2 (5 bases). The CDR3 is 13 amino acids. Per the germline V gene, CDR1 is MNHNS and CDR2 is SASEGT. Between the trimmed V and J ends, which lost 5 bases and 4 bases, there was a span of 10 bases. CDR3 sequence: CASSPRLSDTQYF. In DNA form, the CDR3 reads TGTGCCAGCAGTCCTCGACTATCAGATACGCAGTATTTT.

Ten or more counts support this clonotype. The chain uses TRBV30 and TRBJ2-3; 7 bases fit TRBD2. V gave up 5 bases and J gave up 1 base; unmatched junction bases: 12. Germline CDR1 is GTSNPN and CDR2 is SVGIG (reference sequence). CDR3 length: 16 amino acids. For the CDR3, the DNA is TGTGCCTGGGAACCGGGACTAACCTCTCGCACAGATACGCAGTATTTT. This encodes CAWEPGLTSRTDTQYF.